The 8 T cell receptor beta chains below come from one sample, sequenced in a study of shared T cell receptors in the human thymus. Sequencing was performed with immunoSEQ multiplex PCR; in TCRdb, only in-frame clones are kept and a portion is missing. The sample gives under 450,000 clones, 95% of which show up once; 0.02% is in the top ten. Sample: thymocytes. These receptor sequences come from a human donor.

The chain employs TRBV27 and TRBJ1-4; TRBD1 might be the D (5 bases). Trimming removed 8 bases at V and 7 bases at J, with 14 bases between. Germline V lookup: CDR1 MNHEY, CDR2 SMNVEV (reference sequence). The length of the CDR3 is 13 residues. CDR3 bases: TGTGCCAGCGCACTCCGGGGGGGTGAAAAACTGTTTTTT. This gives the protein CASALRGGEKLFF.

This chain links TRBV14 with TRBJ2-5; TRBD1 agrees at 7 bases. The DNA end is a closer match to TRBJ2-7, so the J assignment may be wrong. The CDR3 extends over 15 amino acids. The V gene's germline CDR1 is SGHDN and CDR2 FVKESK. CDR3 protein: CASSRVEGAAYEQYF. The CDR3 region has the DNA TGTGCCAGCAGTCGAGTAGAGGGGGCCGCCTACGAGCAGTACTTC.

The chain recombines TRBV5-5 with TRBJ2-2; TRBD2 is a possible D gene (6 bases). Germline CDR1 reads SGHKS; CDR2 reads YYEKEE (reference sequence). The CDR3 is made up of 15 amino acids. Trimming pared 3 bases from V and 2 bases from J, leaving 11 bases between. The CDR3, as DNA: TGTGCCAGCAGCTCCGGGACTCCCAACACCGGGGAGCTGTTTTTT. It is translated as CASSSGTPNTGELFF.

This sequence joins TRBV2 and TRBJ2-7, with 8 bases lining up with TRBD1. The CDR3 covers 16 residues. Germline CDR1 is SNHLY and CDR2 is FYNNEI. With 6 bases clipped from V and 0 bases from J, the junction kept 10 bases outside the gene matches. This chain's CDR3 is CASSSFLGQGSYEQYF. The CDR3 bases are TGTGCCAGCAGCAGCTTTCTTGGACAGGGCTCCTACGAGCAGTACTTC.

This chain uses TRBV11-3 with TRBJ2-1, with TRBD2 as a possible D gene (6 bases). This CDR3 comprises 15 residues. From germline, CDR1 is SGHNT and CDR2 YENEEA. V shed 0 bases and J shed 4 bases, with 10 bases lying between them. In DNA, the CDR3 is TGTGCCAGCAGCTTAGAGGGGCGGGGTTACAATGAGCAGTTCTTC. Its translation is CASSLEGRGYNEQFF. The full variable domain, completed using reference TRBV11-3 and TRBJ2-1, is EAGVVQSPRYKIIEKKQPVAFWCNPISGHNTLYWYLQNLGQGPELLIRYENEEAVDDSQLPKDRFSAERLKGVDSTLKIQPAELGDSAVYLCASSLEGRGYNEQFFGPGTRLTVL.

This clone was seen a few times. V is TRBV28 and J is TRBJ1-5; the D is unclear. Between the trimmed V and J ends, which lost 3 bases and 0 bases, there was a span of 9 bases. The CDR3 is 15 residues long. Germline V lookup: CDR1 MDHEN, CDR2 SYDVKM. CDR3 loop: CASSLKFYSNQPQHF. The CDR3 DNA is TGTGCCAGCAGTTTGAAGTTCTATAGCAATCAGCCCCAGCATTTT.

This chain uses TRBV9 with TRBJ2-5, with a possible D match to TRBD2 (6 bases). Germline CDR1 reads SGDLS; CDR2 reads YYNGEE. The germline V and J ends were trimmed by 0 bases and 2 bases, with 11 bases remaining between them. The CDR3 contains 15 residues. The CDR3 region has the DNA TGTGCCAGCAGCGTAGAATTAGGGAGGCAAGAGACCCAGTACTTC. Protein sequence: CASSVELGRQETQYF.

This chain uses TRBV6-5 with TRBJ2-7; 7 bases are a match to TRBD1. Germline CDR1 is MNHEY and CDR2 is SVGAGI. The length of the CDR3 is 13 residues. With V trimmed by 6 bases and J by 4 bases, 6 bases remained unmatched. CDR3 sequence (DNA): TGTGCCAGCAGAAATCCCAGGGGGTACGAGCAGTACTTC. Its protein product is CASRNPRGYEQYF.